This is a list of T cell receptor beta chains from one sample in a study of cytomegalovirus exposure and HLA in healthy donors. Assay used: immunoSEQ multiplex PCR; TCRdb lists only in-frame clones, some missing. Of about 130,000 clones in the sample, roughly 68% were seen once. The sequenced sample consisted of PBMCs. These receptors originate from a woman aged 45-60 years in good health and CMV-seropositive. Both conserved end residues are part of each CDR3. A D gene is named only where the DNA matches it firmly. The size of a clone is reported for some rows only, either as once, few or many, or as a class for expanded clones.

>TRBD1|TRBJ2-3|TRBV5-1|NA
CASSLALRQGADTQYF
TGCGCCAGCAGCTTGGCTCTACGACAGGGAGCCGATACGCAGTATTTT
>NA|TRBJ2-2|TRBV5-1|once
CASSLDRTVSWELFF
TGCGCCAGCAGCTTGGACAGGACAGTTTCTTGGGAGCTGTTTTTT
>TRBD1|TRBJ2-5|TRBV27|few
CASRGTAQETQYF
TGTGCCAGCAGAGGGACAGCACAAGAGACCCAGTACTTC
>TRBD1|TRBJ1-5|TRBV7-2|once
CASSPQGTNQPQHF
TGTGCCAGCAGCCCACAGGGGACCAATCAGCCCCAGCATTTT
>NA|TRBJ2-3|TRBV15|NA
CATSRGAVTDTQYF
TGTGCCACCAGCAGGGGGGCCGTCACAGATACGCAGTATTTT
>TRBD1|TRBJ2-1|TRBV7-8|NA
CASSFTGVEQFF
TGTGCCAGCAGCTTTACAGGGGTTGAGCAGTTCTTC
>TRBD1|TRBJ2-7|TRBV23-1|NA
CASSHEEDRATYEQYF
TGCGCCAGCAGTCACGAAGAGGACAGGGCGACCTACGAGCAGTACTTC
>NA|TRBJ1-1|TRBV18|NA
CASSRGVDTEAFF
TGTGCCAGCTCACGGGGGGTGGACACTGAAGCTTTCTTT
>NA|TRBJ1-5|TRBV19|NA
CASRKNRDGQPQHF
TGTGCCAGTAGGAAGAACAGGGATGGTCAGCCCCAGCATTTT
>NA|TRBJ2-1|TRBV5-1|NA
CASFPHSSYNEQFF
TGCGCCAGCTTCCCGCACAGCTCCTACAATGAGCAGTTCTTC
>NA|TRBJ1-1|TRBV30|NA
CAWSPGGSTEAFF
TGTGCCTGGTCCCCCGGGGGGTCCACTGAAGCTTTCTTT
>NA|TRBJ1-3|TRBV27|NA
CASSVGAGNTIYF
TGTGCCAGCAGCGTGGGGGCAGGAAACACCATATATTTT
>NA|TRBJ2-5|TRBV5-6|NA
CASSELRGETQYF
TGTGCCAGCAGCGAATTAAGGGGAGAGACCCAGTACTTC
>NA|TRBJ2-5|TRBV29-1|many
CSVRGSPQETQYF
TGCAGCGTTAGGGGAAGCCCTCAAGAGACCCAGTACTTC
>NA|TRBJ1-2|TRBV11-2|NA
CASSLWSIAGDIRGGGYTF
TGTGCCAGCAGCTTGTGGTCCATCGCTGGGGATATTAGGGGCGGTGGCTACACCTTC
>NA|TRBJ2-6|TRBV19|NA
CASSIGSGSGANVLTF
TGTGCCAGTAGTATAGGGTCGGGTTCTGGGGCCAACGTCCTGACTTTC
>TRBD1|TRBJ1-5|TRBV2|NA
CASREDRNDRQHF
TGTGCCAGCAGAGAGGACAGGAATGACCGGCAGCATTTT
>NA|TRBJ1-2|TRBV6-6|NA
CASSGGAGGYTF
TGTGCCAGCAGTGGGGGGGCCGGGGGCTACACCTTC
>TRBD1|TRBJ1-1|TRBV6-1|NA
CASDRDSEAFF
TGTGCCAGCGACCGGGACAGTGAAGCTTTCTTT
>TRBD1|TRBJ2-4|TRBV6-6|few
CASSAPGQGLDIQYF
TGTGCCAGCAGTGCACCGGGACAGGGGTTGGACATTCAGTACTTC
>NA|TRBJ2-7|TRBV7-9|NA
CASSLDQDEQYF
TGTGCCAGCAGCTTAGACCAGGACGAGCAGTACTTC
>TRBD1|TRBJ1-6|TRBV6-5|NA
CASTPTGGLYSPLHF
TGTGCCAGCACCCCGACAGGGGGGCTATATTCACCCCTCCACTTT
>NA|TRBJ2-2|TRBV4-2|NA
CASRDTRGVDTGELFF
TGTGCCAGCAGGGATACCAGGGGGGTCGACACCGGGGAGCTGTTTTTT
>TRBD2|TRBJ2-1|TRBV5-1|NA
CASSPGLAGIRSEQFF
TGCGCCAGCAGCCCGGGACTAGCGGGGATAAGGAGTGAGCAGTTCTTC
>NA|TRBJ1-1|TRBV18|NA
CASSIRQAGMNTEAFF
TGTGCCAGCTCCATAAGACAGGCCGGCATGAACACTGAAGCTTTCTTT
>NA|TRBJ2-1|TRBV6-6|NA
CASSYPRDLNNEQFF
TGTGCCAGCAGTTACCCGAGGGACTTGAACAATGAGCAGTTCTTC
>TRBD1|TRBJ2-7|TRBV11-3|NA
CASSLAGQGYEQYF
TGTGCCAGCAGCTTAGCCGGACAGGGCTACGAGCAGTACTTC
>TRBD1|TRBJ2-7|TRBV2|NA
CASRQPGTGSYEQYF
TGTGCCAGCAGGCAACCCGGGACAGGGTCCTACGAGCAGTACTTC
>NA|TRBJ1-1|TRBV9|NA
CASSVGLRMNTEAFF
TGTGCCAGCAGCGTAGGGTTGAGGATGAACACTGAAGCTTTCTTT
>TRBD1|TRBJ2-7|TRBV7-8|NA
CASSYLKTGGSYEQYF
TGTGCCAGCAGCTACCTAAAGACAGGGGGGTCCTACGAGCAGTACTTC
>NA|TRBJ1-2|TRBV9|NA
CASSVALGVRGHYGYTF
TGTGCCAGCAGCGTAGCTTTGGGGGTCAGGGGCCACTATGGCTACACCTTC
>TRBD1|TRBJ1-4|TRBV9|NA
CASSVGDGTGGSANEKLFF
TGTGCCAGCAGCGTAGGTGATGGGACAGGGGGATCGGCTAATGAAAAACTGTTTTTT
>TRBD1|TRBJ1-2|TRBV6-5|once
CASSYRQGSGYTF
TGTGCCAGCAGTTACCGACAGGGAAGTGGCTACACCTTC